Listed below are T cell receptor beta chains from one sample, sequenced in a study of shared clonotypes between healthy human individuals. The assay was immunoSEQ multiplex PCR, and TCRdb's table has in-frame clones only and misses some. The sample carries 800,000 or so clones, 96% recorded once. The sample consisted of naive CD8+ T cells sorted from blood. The origin of the receptors is a man under 40 in good health. The CDR3 runs from the conserved cysteine through the conserved F or W.

V: TRBV20-1
J: TRBJ2-1
CDR3: CSGITSGKQFF

V: TRBV7-9
J: TRBJ2-2
CDR3: CASSHRDRRNTGELFF

V: TRBV20-1
J: TRBJ1-4
CDR3: CSAGRNEKLFF

V: TRBV28
J: TRBJ1-2
CDR3: CASSSVREPNYGYTF

V: TRBV9
J: TRBJ2-5
CDR3: CASSAWDRTETQYF

V: TRBV2
J: TRBJ1-1
CDR3: CASSLDSLNTEAFF

V: TRBV27
J: TRBJ2-1
CDR3: CASGKVREYNEQFF

V: TRBV9
J: TRBJ2-5
CDR3: CASSAGRGSLNF

V: TRBV28
J: TRBJ2-7
CDR3: CASTSRADYEQYF

V: TRBV6-1
J: TRBJ1-1
CDR3: CASSEAGLRDGGVHTEAFF